This T cell receptor (beta chain) was observed in a study of Ad26.COV2.S vaccination and SARS-CoV-2 variants. The repertoire was sequenced with immunoSEQ multiplex PCR; TCRdb's copy has only in-frame clones and lacks some. The data contain roughly 320,000 clones, approximately 86% of them singletons. The CDR3 runs to 16 residues. Trimming left V 1 base short and J 0 bases short, with 10 bases between. CDR1 and CDR2 (germline): KGHSH, LQKENI. The treatment here: around 19 received Ad26.COV2.S at low or high dose, single or two shots; about 5 received placebo; per-sample allocation not given. The samples date from day 63 after the first vaccine or placebo injection. At a Boston site, the person donating was an adult of 18-55 years.

The chain has TRBV18 and TRBJ1-3; tentatively, D is TRBD1 (5 bases). This specimen was peripheral blood, taken in a trial of Ad26.COV2.S vaccine versus placebo. This TCR was sampled from a person between 18 and 59 years old who received the Ad26.COV2.S COVID-19 vaccine or a placebo. CDR3: CASSPQSGPSGNTIYF. The CDR3 DNA follows: TGTGCCAGCTCACCACAGTCAGGGCCCTCTGGAAACACCATATATTTT. The whole variable domain, remainder taken from reference TRBV18 and TRBJ1-3, is NAGVMQNPRHLVRRRGQEARLRCSPMKGHSHVYWYRQLPEEGLKFMVYLQKENIIDESGMPKERFSAEFPKEGPSILRIQQVVRGDSAAYFCASSPQSGPSGNTIYFGEGSWLTVV.